This T cell receptor (beta chain) was identified during a study of CD8 T cells in ankylosing spondylitis. Study-level findings and limits: A motif in TCR beta, a set of under ten highly homologous variants, appeared characteristic of ankylosing spondylitis blood. Past research had described some motif variants in reactive arthritis synovial fluid and blood. Significantly higher representation of disease-linked clones was reported for matched ankylosing spondylitis synovial fluid.

5'-RACE, quantitative and with molecular barcodes, yielded the TCR beta libraries. MiXCR, applied by TCRdb to the 5' RACE reads, yields one record per CDR3 protein. Of 450,000 to 550,000 distinct CDR3 sequences in the sample, about 5.2% were seen once. Ten or more counts support this clonotype. The antigen is undetermined. The source of this sequence is a male donor with ankylosing spondylitis. Sequencing was done on a sample of blood, either unsorted or a sorted T cell fraction (not recorded which).

The DNA for the CDR3 is TGTGCCAGCAACTGGGGGGGCCCGAACACTGAAGCTTTCTTT. The encoded protein is CASNWGGPNTEAFF. This chain uses TRBV6-2 or TRBV6-3 with TRBJ1-1; D may be TRBD1 (6 bases). The V end lost 7 bases, the J end lost 1 base, and 13 bases lay between the germline ends. CDR3 length equals 14 residues. The germline gives CDR1 MNHEY, CDR2 SVGEGT.